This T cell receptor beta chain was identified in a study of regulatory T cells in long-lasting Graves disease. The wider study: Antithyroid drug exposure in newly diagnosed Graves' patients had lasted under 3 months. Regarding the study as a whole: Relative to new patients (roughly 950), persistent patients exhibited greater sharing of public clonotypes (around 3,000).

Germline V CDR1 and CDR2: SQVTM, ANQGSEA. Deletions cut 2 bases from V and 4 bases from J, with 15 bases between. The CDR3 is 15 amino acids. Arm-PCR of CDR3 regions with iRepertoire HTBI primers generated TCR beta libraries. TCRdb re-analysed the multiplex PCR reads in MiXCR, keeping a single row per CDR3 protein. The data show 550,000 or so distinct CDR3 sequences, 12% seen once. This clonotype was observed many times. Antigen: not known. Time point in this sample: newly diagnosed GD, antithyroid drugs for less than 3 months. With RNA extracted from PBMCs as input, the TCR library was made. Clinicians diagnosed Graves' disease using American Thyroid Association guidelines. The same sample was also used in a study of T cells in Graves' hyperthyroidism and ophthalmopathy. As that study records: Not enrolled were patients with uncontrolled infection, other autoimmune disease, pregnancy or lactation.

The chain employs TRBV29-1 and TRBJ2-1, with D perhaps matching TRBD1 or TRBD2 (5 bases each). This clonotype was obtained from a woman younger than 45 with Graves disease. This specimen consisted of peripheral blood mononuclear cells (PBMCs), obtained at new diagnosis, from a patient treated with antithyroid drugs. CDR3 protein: CSVERDRSLYNEQFF. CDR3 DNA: TGCAGCGTTGAACGGGACCGCTCTTTATACAATGAGCAGTTCTTC.